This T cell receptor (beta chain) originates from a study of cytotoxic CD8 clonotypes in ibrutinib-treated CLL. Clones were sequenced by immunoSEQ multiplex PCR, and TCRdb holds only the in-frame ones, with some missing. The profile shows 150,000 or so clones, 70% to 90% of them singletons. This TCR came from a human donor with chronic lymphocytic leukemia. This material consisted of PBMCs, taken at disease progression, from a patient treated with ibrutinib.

The CDR3 coding sequence is TGTGCCAGTTCGCGGGGAGGCCTTAGCACAGATACGCAGTATTTT. Protein: CASSRGGLSTDTQYF. The gene calls are TRBV19 and TRBJ2-3; D possibly corresponds to TRBD2 (6 bases). Trimming took 8 bases from V and 0 from J, leaving 15 bases between them. CDR3 length equals 15 residues. In germline, CDR1 is LNHDA, CDR2 SQIVND (reference sequence).